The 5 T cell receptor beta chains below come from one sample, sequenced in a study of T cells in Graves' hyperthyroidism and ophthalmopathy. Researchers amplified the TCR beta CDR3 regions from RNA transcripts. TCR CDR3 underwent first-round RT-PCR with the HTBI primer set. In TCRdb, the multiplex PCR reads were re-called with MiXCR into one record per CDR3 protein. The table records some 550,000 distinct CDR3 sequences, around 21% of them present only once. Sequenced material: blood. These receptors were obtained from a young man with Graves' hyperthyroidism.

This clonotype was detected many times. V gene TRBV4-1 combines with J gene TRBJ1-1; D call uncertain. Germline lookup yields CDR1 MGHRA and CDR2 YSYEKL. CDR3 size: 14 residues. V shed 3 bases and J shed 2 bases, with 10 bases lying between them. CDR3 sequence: CASSQPDVNTEAFF. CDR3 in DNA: TGCGCCAGCAGCCAGCCGGACGTAAACACTGAAGCTTTCTTT.

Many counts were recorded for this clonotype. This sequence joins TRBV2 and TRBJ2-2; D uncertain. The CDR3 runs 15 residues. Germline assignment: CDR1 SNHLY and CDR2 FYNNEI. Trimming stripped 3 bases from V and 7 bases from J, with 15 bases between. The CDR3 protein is CASSDVKPPGGELFF. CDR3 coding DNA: TGTGCCAGCAGTGATGTGAAGCCTCCAGGCGGGGAGCTGTTTTTT. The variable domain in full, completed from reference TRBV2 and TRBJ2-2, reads EPEVTQTPSHQVTQMGQEVILRCVPISNHLYFYWYRQILGQKVEFLVSFYNNEISEKSEIFDDQFSVERPDGSNFTLKIRSTKLEDSAMYFCASSDVKPPGGELFFGEGSRLTVL.

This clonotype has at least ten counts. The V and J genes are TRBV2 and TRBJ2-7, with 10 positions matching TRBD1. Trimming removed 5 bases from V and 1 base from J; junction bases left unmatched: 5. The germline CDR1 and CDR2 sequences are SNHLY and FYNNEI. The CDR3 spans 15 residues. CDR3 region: CASSLTGGPSYEQYF. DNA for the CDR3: TGTGCCAGCAGTTTGACAGGGGGCCCTTCCTACGAGCAGTACTTC.

The chain's CDR3 is CASSPRQEYEQYF. CDR3 bases: TGTGCCAGCTCACCACGACAGGAATACGAGCAGTACTTC. The V and J genes are TRBV18 and TRBJ2-7, with D possibly matching TRBD1 (6 bases). V lost 1 base, J lost 4 bases, and 8 bases lay in between. Germline V CDR1 and CDR2: KGHSH, LQKENI. The CDR3 sequence is 13 residues long. Full variable domain (outside the CDR3, taken from reference TRBV18 and TRBJ2-7): NAGVMQNPRHLVRRRGQEARLRCSPMKGHSHVYWYRQLPEEGLKFMVYLQKENIIDESGMPKERFSAEFPKEGPSILRIQQVVRGDSAAYFCASSPRQEYEQYFGPGTRLTVT.

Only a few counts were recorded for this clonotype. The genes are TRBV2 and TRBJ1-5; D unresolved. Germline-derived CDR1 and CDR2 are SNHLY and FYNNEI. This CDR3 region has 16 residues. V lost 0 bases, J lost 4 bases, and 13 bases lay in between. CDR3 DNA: TGTGCCAGCAGTGAAGCGCCCTACCGGAGGAATCAGCCCCAGCATTTT. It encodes CASSEAPYRRNQPQHF.